The T cell receptor beta chain described here comes from a study of shared clonotypes between healthy human individuals. Study-wide background: Per-donor plates numbered three CD4 naive, three CD4 memory, two CD8 naive and one CD8 memory.

Terminally differentiated effector memory CD45RA+ cells were excluded from the naive CD8 cells, which were CD45RO-negative and positively selected for CCR7. All the donors were Caucasian adults who lived in Nashville, Tennessee. Methods used by the authors: As immunoSEQ supplied junction-only sequences (without quality scores), filtering differed. TCRdb's copy holds only in-frame clones and misses some; the assay was immunoSEQ multiplex PCR. That table furnishes V, J and clone size, whereas the DNA furnished D and trimming. The sample holds millions of clones; 85% to 95% are singletons and the top ten take approximately 1.2%. This receptor was taken from a man in his late teens or twenties in good health. Source material: naive CD8+ T cells sorted from blood.

The CDR3 region is CASSLEGNSLDNEQFF. Here the CDR3 DNA reads TGTGCCAGCAGCTTAGAAGGGAACTCGCTCGACAATGAGCAGTTCTTC. V gene TRBV7-9 combines with J gene TRBJ2-1; D gene unclear. Looked up from germline, CDR1 is SEHNR and CDR2 is FQNEAQ (reference sequence). Trimming pared 1 base from V and 5 bases from J, leaving 15 bases between. The CDR3 is 16 amino acids.